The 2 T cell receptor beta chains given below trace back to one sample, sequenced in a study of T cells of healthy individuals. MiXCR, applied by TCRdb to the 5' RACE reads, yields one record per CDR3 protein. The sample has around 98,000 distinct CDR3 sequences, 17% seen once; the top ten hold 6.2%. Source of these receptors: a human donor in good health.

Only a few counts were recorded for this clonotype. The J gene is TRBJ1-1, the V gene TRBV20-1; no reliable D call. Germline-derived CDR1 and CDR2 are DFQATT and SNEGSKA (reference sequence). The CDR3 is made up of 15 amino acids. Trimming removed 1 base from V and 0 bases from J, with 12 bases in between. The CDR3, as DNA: TGCAGTGCTAGAGGTGTGCGGGGTCTGAACACTGAAGCTTTCTTT. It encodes CSARGVRGLNTEAFF.

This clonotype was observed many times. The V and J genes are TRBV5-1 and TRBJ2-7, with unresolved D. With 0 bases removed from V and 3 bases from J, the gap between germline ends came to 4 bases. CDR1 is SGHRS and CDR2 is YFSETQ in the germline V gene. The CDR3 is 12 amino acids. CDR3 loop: CASSLDFYEQYF. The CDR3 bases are TGCGCCAGCAGCTTGGATTTCTACGAGCAGTACTTC.